Presented here are 8 T cell receptor beta chains from one specimen sequenced in a study of T cells in Graves' hyperthyroidism and ophthalmopathy. Researchers amplified the TCR beta CDR3 regions from RNA transcripts. TCR CDR3 underwent first-round RT-PCR with the HTBI primer set. TCRdb itself ran the multiplex PCR reads through MiXCR, one entry per CDR3 protein. This table has roughly 180,000 distinct CDR3 sequences, over 15% appearing once. The sample taken for sequencing was blood. These receptors were obtained from a woman in her fifties or sixties with Graves' hyperthyroidism.

For this clonotype: A read error is possible here, since a much larger clone lies one base away. CDR3 amino acids: CATSQSRGSYEQYF. The DNA for the CDR3 is TGTGCCACCAGCCAATCGCGGGGGTCCTACGAGCAGTACTTC. V usage is TRBV16 and J usage is TRBJ2-7, with 7 nucleotides matching TRBD2. The CDR3 totals 14 residues. Per the germline V gene, CDR1 is KGHSY and CDR2 is FQNENV.

This clonotype has only one observation. This could be a read error, since a much larger clone is one nucleotide away. The CDR3: CASSPRGGAETQYF. In DNA, the CDR3 is TGTGCCAGCAGCCCAAGAGGGGGCGCAGAGACCCAGTACTTC. The chain is built from TRBV7-9 and TRBJ2-5; 7 nucleotides line up with TRBD1. CDR1 and CDR2 from the germline V gene are SEHNR and FQNEAQ (reference sequence). J was trimmed by 4 bases and V by 5 bases; bases with no gene match: 7. The CDR3 is 14 residues long. The variable domain in full, with the rest retrieved from reference TRBV7-9 and TRBJ2-5, is DTGVSQNPRHKITKRGQNVTFRCDPISEHNRLYWYRQTLGQGPEFLTYFQNEAQLEKSRLLSDRFSAERPKGSFSTLEIQRTEQGDSAMYLCASSPRGGAETQYFGPGTRLLVL.

This clonotype was recorded at least ten times. This sequence joins TRBV6-1 and TRBJ2-7; D ambiguous. Germline V gene lookup returns CDR1 MNHNS and CDR2 SASEGT. The V gene lost 3 bases and the J gene lost 2 bases, with 5 bases spanning the gap. The CDR3 extends over 12 amino acids. CDR3 amino acids: CASSDTTYEQYF. The CDR3 DNA follows: TGTGCCAGCAGTGACACCACCTACGAGCAGTACTTC.

This clonotype was recorded many times. The chain recombines TRBV7-9 with TRBJ1-2, with TRBD1 as a possible D gene (5 bases). There are 15 residues in the CDR3. Germline V gene lookup returns CDR1 SEHNR and CDR2 FQNEAQ (reference sequence). Trimming took 1 base from V and 7 from J, leaving 16 bases between them. The chain's CDR3 is CASSLVGGAVVGYTF. The CDR3 bases are TGTGCCAGCAGCTTAGTTGGAGGGGCGGTGGTTGGCTACACCTTC.

This clonotype was observed at least ten times. The CDR3 sequence is CASSSRQEVSPLHF. The DNA of the CDR3 is TGTGCCAGCAGTTCCCGACAGGAGGTCTCACCCCTCCACTTT. The V call is TRBV6-1, the J call TRBJ1-6; the D gene is possibly TRBD1 (6 bases). The CDR3 covers 14 residues. Germline V gene sequence: CDR1 MNHNS, CDR2 SASEGT. The ends were cut back, 5 bases at V and 10 bases at J, with 15 bases in the middle.

This clonotype showed up many times. The chain employs TRBV7-9 and TRBJ1-1; no clear D. Trimming took off 8 bases at V and 0 bases at J, with 7 bases between the two ends. This CDR3 has 12 residues. Germline values: CDR1 SEHNR, CDR2 FQNEAQ (reference sequence). The CDR3 protein is CASEGMNTEAFF. For the CDR3, the DNA is TGTGCCAGCGAGGGCATGAACACTGAAGCTTTCTTT.

In this sample, this clonotype turned up many times. This chain uses TRBV7-3 with TRBJ1-1; no firm D call. Germline loops: CDR1 SGHTA, CDR2 FQGTGA. V lost 2 bases, J lost 7 bases, and 11 bases lay in between. CDR3 length: 13 residues. The CDR3 here is CASSLVEGSEAFF. The CDR3 nucleotides read TGTGCCAGCAGCTTAGTAGAGGGAAGTGAAGCTTTCTTT.

This clonotype has at least ten counts. The chain uses TRBV11-2 and TRBJ1-4; 7 positions match TRBD1. The germline V gene has CDR1 SGHAT and CDR2 FQNNGV. The CDR3 spans 15 residues. The junction had 10 bases not matched to a gene; V was cut back by 4 bases and J by 8 bases. The CDR3, as DNA: TGTGCCAGCAGCTCTTCGGACAGGAATTTCGAAAAACTGTTTTTT. Amino acid sequence: CASSSSDRNFEKLFF.